Presented here are 6 T cell receptor beta chains from one specimen sequenced in a study of CXCR3-negative and CXCR3-positive naive CD8 T cells. UMI labels and 5' RACE were used to prepare the TRB cDNA libraries. TCRdb re-analyzed the 5' RACE reads; it lists each CDR3 protein once, without DNA. Reported are about 9,600 distinct CDR3 sequences; the ten largest clones contain approximately 1%. Sequenced input: naive CXCR3- CD8+ T cells from blood. The sample's subset: CD45RO-CCR7+CD27+CD95- naive CD8+ T cells lacking CXCR3 (TNR3-). Source of these receptors: a human donor in good health. Some clones in this sample may be carry-over from other donors' samples.

The chain recombines TRBV6-5 with TRBJ1-6; no DNA is available, so the TRBD1 call from TCRdb remains unchecked. Germline CDR1 and CDR2: MNHEY and SVGAGI. This CDR3 spans 15 amino acids. CDR3 loop: CASSRNETGDSPLHF.

This clonotype ranks as medium-sized in terms of frequency. The V call is TRBV6-5, the J call TRBJ1-2; the D call of TRBD1 rests on TCRdb alone, since no DNA is present to check it. The CDR3 has 14 amino acids. Germline CDR1 and CDR2: MNHEY and SVGAGI. CDR3 region: CASSQGQGANGYTF.

V and J are TRBV6-2 or TRBV6-3 and TRBJ1-5; TCRdb calls TRBD1, which cannot be checked without DNA. The germline CDR1 and CDR2 sequences are MNHEY and SVGEGT. This CDR3 comprises 14 residues. The CDR3 reads CASSTQGIPQPQHF.

CDR3 amino acids: CATSRLPTGNNEQFF. This chain connects TRBV15 to TRBJ2-1; as DNA is missing, the TRBD1 call by TCRdb cannot be tested. This CDR3 has 15 amino acids. Germline CDR1 LNHNV, CDR2 YYDKDF (reference sequence).

Considering frequency, this clonotype is medium-sized. The V gene is TRBV12-3 or TRBV12-4, the J gene TRBJ2-2; there is no DNA to check the TCRdb D call of TRBD1. The CDR3 is made up of 14 amino acids. CDR3: CASNWGGDTGELFF.

The V call is TRBV20-1, the J call TRBJ2-5; the D gene TCRdb calls, TRBD2, cannot be checked with no DNA. The CDR3 covers 14 residues. Germline CDR1 DFQATT, CDR2 SNEGSKA (reference sequence). CDR3 loop: CSARSSRRGETQYF.